This TCR beta chain was sequenced in a study of blood T cell repertoires in COVID-19. Profiling relied on immunoSEQ multiplex PCR, and the TCRdb table lists in-frame clones only, not all of them. The table has roughly 180,000 clones, more than 85% seen once. Germline loops: CDR1 SGHVS, CDR2 FQNEAQ. This CDR3 comprises 14 residues. The V gene end was trimmed by 10 bases and the J gene end by 0 bases; junction bases not matched to a gene: 7. Sequences were obtained from peripheral blood. This chain joins TRBV7-8 and TRBJ2-7, with TRBD1 matching 9 bases. The sequence was obtained from a man in his 70s with active or convalescent COVID-19. The CDR3 nucleotides are TGTGCCACCCGCCGACAGGGGGTCTCCTACGAGCAGTACTTC. It yields the protein CATRRQGVSYEQYF.